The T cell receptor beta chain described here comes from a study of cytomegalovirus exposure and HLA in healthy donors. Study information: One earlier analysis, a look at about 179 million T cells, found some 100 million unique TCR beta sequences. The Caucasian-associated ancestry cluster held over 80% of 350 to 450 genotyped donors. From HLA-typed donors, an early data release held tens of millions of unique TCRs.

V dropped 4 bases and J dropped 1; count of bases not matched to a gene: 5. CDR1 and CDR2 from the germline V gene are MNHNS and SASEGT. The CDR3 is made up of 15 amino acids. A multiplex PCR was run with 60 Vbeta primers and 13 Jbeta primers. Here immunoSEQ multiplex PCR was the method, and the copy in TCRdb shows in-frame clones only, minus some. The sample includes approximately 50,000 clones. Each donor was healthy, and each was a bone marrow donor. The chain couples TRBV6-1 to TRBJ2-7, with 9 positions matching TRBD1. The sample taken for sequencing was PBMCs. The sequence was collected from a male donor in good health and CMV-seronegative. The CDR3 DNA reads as TGTGCCAGCAGTGTTCAGACAGGGGGGTCCTACGAGCAGTACTTC. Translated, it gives CASSVQTGGSYEQYF.